This record concerns one T cell receptor beta chain sequence. Sequencing used immunoSEQ multiplex PCR; TCRdb keeps in-frame clones, though not all of them. This table has about 61,000 clones, around four fifths appearing once. The data are from a study of OX40 agonist ivuxolimab in advanced cancers. Study-level information: One hepatocellular carcinoma and two cutaneous melanoma patients partially responded.

With V trimmed by 3 bases and J by 8 bases, 6 bases remained unmatched. The CDR3 contains 13 residues. CDR1 and CDR2 (germline): SGHTA, FQGNSA. This sequence originates from an adult with an advanced solid tumor such as melanoma, head and neck, liver or kidney cancer. The material sequenced was CD4+ or CD8+ T cells sorted from blood, taken in a trial of the OX40 agonist ivuxolimab. The rearrangement links TRBV7-2 to TRBJ1-2; 7 positions agree with TRBD1. Here the CDR3 DNA reads TGTGCCAGCAGCTTCGCCAGGGGGGAAGGCTACACCTTC. Residues: CASSFARGEGYTF.